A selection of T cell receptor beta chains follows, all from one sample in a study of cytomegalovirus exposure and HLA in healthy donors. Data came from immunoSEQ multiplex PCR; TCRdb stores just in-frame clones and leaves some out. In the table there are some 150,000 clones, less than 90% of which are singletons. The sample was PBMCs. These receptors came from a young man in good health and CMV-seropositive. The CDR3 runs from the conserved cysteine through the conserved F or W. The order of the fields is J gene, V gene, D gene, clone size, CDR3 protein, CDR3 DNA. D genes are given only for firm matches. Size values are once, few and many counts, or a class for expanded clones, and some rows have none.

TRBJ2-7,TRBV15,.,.,CATSRDPGYEQYF,TGTGCCACCAGCAGAGATCCAGGCTACGAGCAGTACTTC
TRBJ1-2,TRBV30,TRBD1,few,CAWGDSIYGYTF,TGTGCCTGGGGGGACAGCATCTATGGCTACACCTTC
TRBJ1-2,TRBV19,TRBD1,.,CASSSLDRVYGYTF,TGTGCCAGTAGTAGCCTGGACAGGGTTTATGGCTACACCTTC
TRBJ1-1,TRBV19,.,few,CASSPNTEAFF,TGTGCCAGTAGCCCAAACACTGAAGCTTTCTTT
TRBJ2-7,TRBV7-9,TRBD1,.,CASSWPDRGIYKQYF,TGTGCCAGCAGCTGGCCGGACAGGGGAATATATAAGCAGTACTTC
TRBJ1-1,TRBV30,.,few,CAWSPYPAEAFF,TGTGCCTGGAGTCCGTACCCGGCTGAAGCTTTCTTT
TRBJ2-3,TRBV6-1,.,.,CASSGGGAGDTQYF,TGTGCCAGCAGCGGTGGGGGCGCGGGAGATACGCAGTATTTT
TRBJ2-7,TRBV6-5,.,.,CASSSRDRYEQYF,TGTGCCAGCAGTTCCCGAGACAGATACGAGCAGTACTTC
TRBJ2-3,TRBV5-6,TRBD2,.,CASSFSGGADTQYF,TGTGCCAGCAGCTTTAGCGGGGGGGCAGATACGCAGTATTTT
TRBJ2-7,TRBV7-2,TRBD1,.,CASSLEATGNYEQYF,TGTGCCAGCAGCTTAGAGGCGACAGGGAACTACGAGCAGTACTTC
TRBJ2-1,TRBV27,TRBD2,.,CASSPLGIAGRRNEQFF,TGTGCCAGCAGCCCTCTGGGGATAGCGGGGAGGAGGAATGAGCAGTTCTTC
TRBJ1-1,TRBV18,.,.,CASSPPLGQNTEAFF,TGTGCCAGCTCACCACCACTGGGCCAGAACACTGAAGCTTTCTTT
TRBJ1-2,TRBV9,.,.,CASSVGGHYGYTF,TGTGCCAGCAGCGTAGGGGGCCACTATGGCTACACCTTC
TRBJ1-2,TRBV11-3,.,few,CASSPTGSYGYTF,TGTGCCAGCAGCCCCACGGGGTCCTATGGCTACACCTTC
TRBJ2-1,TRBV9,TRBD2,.,CASSASRTSGGASYNEQFF,TGTGCCAGCAGCGCCTCCAGGACTAGCGGGGGGGCCTCCTACAATGAGCAGTTCTTC
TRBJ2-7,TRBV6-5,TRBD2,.,CASSPREAGAWEQYF,TGTGCCAGCAGTCCCCGGGAAGCGGGAGCTTGGGAGCAGTACTTC
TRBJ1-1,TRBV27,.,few,CASSSLGRSLNTEAFF,TGTGCCAGCAGTTCCCTTGGCAGATCCCTGAACACTGAAGCTTTCTTT
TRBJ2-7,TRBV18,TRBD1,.,CASSPQTGKTYEQYF,TGTGCCAGCTCACCACAGACAGGGAAAACCTACGAGCAGTACTTC
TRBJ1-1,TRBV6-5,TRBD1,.,CASSFDRGGTEAFF,TGTGCCAGCAGTTTTGACAGGGGAGGCACTGAAGCTTTCTTT
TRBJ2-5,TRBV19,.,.,CASSTRETQYF,TGTGCCAGTAGTACCCGAGAGACCCAGTACTTC